Shown below are 24 T cell receptor beta chains from a single sample sequenced in a study of blood T cells in healthy people across ages. A second PCR, run for about 7 to 11 cycles, used a sample-barcoded 5' primer plus a J-beta primer mix. One entry per CDR3 protein, called by TCRdb with MiXCR from the 5' RACE reads. The sample consists of more than 800,000 distinct CDR3 sequences, 45% of them appearing once. Sequenced material: blood. The receptors shown here come from a woman aged 60-75 years in good health.

This clonotype came up once. This chain joins TRBV29-1 and TRBJ2-1; D not certain. The CDR3 contains 13 residues. The germline V gene encodes CDR1 SQVTM and CDR2 ANQGSEA. With 6 bases removed from V and 9 bases from J, the gap between germline ends came to 18 bases. CDR3 region: CSVHLSGFGEQFF. CDR3 nucleotides: TGCAGCGTCCATCTATCGGGCTTTGGTGAGCAGTTCTTC.

The V gene is TRBV20-1, the J gene TRBJ2-6; 8 bases match TRBD1. The CDR3 totals 18 residues. V lost 0 bases, J lost 2 bases, and 9 bases stayed unmatched. Germline V gene sequence: CDR1 DFQATT, CDR2 SNEGSKA (reference sequence). The CDR3 DNA reads TGCAGTGCTAGAGATGGGGGACAGGTTCGGGCTGGGGCCAACGTCCTGACTTTC. Amino acids: CSARDGGQVRAGANVLTF.

This clonotype has at least ten counts. The V and J genes are TRBV13 and TRBJ2-1; D is unclear. The CDR3 runs 12 residues. CDR1 is PRHDT and CDR2 is FYEKMQ in the germline V gene (reference sequence). V was cut by 5 bases and J by 5 bases, with 7 bases left in between. The CDR3 region has the DNA TGTGCCAGCAGCAGAACTGACAATGAGCAGTTCTTC. Translated: CASSRTDNEQFF.

The chain recombines TRBV9 with TRBJ2-7, with 7 bases lining up with TRBD1. In germline, CDR1 is SGDLS, CDR2 YYNGEE. CDR3 size: 13 residues. The V segment lost 4 bases and the J segment 5 bases; nucleotides outside the gene matches: 6. The CDR3, as DNA: TGTGCCAGCAGCTCGACAGGGCTACACGAGCAGTACTTC. Translated: CASSSTGLHEQYF.

The chain is built from TRBV18 and TRBJ1-1; 9 nucleotides agree with TRBD1. CDR3 length: 16 residues. Trimming at V came to 6 bases and at J to 0 bases, leaving 8 bases not matched to a gene. Germline CDR1 reads KGHSH; CDR2 reads LQKENI. The CDR3 DNA reads TGTGCCAGCTCTCAGAGGACAGGGGTGATGAACACTGAAGCTTTCTTT. This codes for CASSQRTGVMNTEAFF.

The rearrangement joins TRBV27 to TRBJ1-6; the D is unclear. Germline lookup yields CDR1 MNHEY and CDR2 SMNVEV (reference sequence). The CDR3 has 14 amino acids. V shed 5 bases and J shed 3 bases, with 8 bases lying between them. DNA of the CDR3: TGTGCCAGCAGTACGGGCTTCTATAATTCACCCCTCCACTTT. Its protein is CASSTGFYNSPLHF.

The chain carries TRBV11-2 and TRBJ2-7, with 12 bases that match TRBD1. The germline CDR1 and CDR2 sequences are SGHAT and FQNNGV. The V and J ends lost 2 bases and 7 bases, in that order; junction bases with no gene match: 9. This CDR3 spans 16 amino acids. CDR3 residues: CASSLLGTGGAGEQYF. The DNA for the CDR3 is TGTGCCAGCAGCTTACTTGGGACAGGGGGCGCGGGAGAGCAGTACTTC.

The chain joins TRBV2 to TRBJ2-1; 12 nucleotides line up with TRBD2. J gave up 4 bases and V 8 bases, and 6 bases lay outside the gene matches. The CDR3 totals 15 residues. The germline CDR1 and CDR2 sequences are SNHLY and FYNNEI. The CDR3 DNA sequence: TGTGCCAGCGGGCCCCTAGCGGGAGGGTACAATGAGCAGTTCTTC. Protein sequence: CASGPLAGGYNEQFF.

This clonotype was found a few times. The chain combines TRBV6-2 or TRBV6-3 with TRBJ2-7, with D perhaps matching TRBD2 (6 bases). Germline V gene data show CDR1 as MNHEY and CDR2 as SVGEGT. V lost 7 bases and J lost 3, with 16 bases in between. The CDR3 is made up of 14 amino acids. For the CDR3, the DNA is TGTGCCAGCATTAATAGCGGAAGTCACTACGAGCAGTACTTC. This gives the protein CASINSGSHYEQYF.

This clonotype has more than one count but fewer than ten. The CDR3 sequence is CASSRLAEVDDEQFF. In nucleotides, the CDR3 is TGCGCCAGCAGCCGACTAGCAGAAGTTGACGATGAGCAGTTCTTC. V is TRBV4-1 and J is TRBJ2-1; TRBD2 matches 7 bases. V gave up 4 bases and J gave up 8 bases; unmatched junction bases: 11. CDR3 length: 15 residues. CDR1 MGHRA and CDR2 YSYEKL come from the germline V gene.

The chain combines TRBV21-1 with TRBJ1-2; the table's TRBD1 call for D was not verified on the DNA. TRBV21-1 is deemed a pseudogene. This CDR3 region has 14 residues. As DNA, the CDR3 is TGTGCCAGCAGCAAAGTTACAGGGAGCATGGACTACACCTTC. Its protein is CASSKVTGSMDYTF.

Turning to this clonotype: A much larger clone sits a single nucleotide away, making a read error possible. The genes are TRBV27 and TRBJ2-5; either TRBD1 or TRBD2 may supply D (5 bases each). The J call is uncertain, as TRBJ2-7 better fits the DNA end. The V gene's germline CDR1 is MNHEY and CDR2 SMNVEV (reference sequence). There are 16 residues in the CDR3. This CDR3 reads CASSFFGGSGGYEQYF. The CDR3 coding sequence is TGTGCCAGCAGTTTTTTTGGCGGCAGTGGGGGCTACGAGCAGTACTTC.

The J gene is TRBJ2-5, the V gene TRBV15; D is possibly TRBD1 (5 bases). Germline lookup yields CDR1 LNHNV and CDR2 YYDKDF (reference sequence). The CDR3 is made up of 15 amino acids. The ends were cut back, 1 base at V and 4 bases at J, with 13 bases in the middle. CDR3 DNA sequence: TGTGCCACCAGCAGAGGGCAGGGCGTGGGAGAGACCCAGTACTTC. It yields the protein CATSRGQGVGETQYF. The whole variable domain, filled in from reference TRBV15 and TRBJ2-5, reads DAMVIQNPRYQVTQFGKPVTLSCSQTLNHNVMYWYQQKSSQAPKLLFHYYDKDFNNEADTPDNFQSRRPNTSFCFLDIRSPGLGDTAMYLCATSRGQGVGETQYFGPGTRLLVL.

The chain recombines TRBV10-3 with TRBJ1-5, with 9 nucleotides matching TRBD1. V gave up 10 bases and J gave up 5 bases; unmatched junction bases: 3. This CDR3 is built from 12 residues. Germline CDR1 is ENHRY and CDR2 is SYGVKD. CDR3 region: CATWDRDQPQHF. CDR3 nucleotides: TGTGCCACCTGGGACAGGGATCAGCCCCAGCATTTT.

This rearrangement joins TRBV11-2 to TRBJ1-2, with D perhaps TRBD1 (5 bases). Deletions cut 5 bases from V and 1 base from J, with 14 bases between. The CDR3 consists of 15 residues. Germline values: CDR1 SGHAT, CDR2 FQNNGV. The CDR3 bases are TGTGCCAGCAGCCCGAATACAGGAGTTAACTATGGCTACACCTTC. This codes for CASSPNTGVNYGYTF. Looking up the rest from reference TRBV11-2 and TRBJ1-2 gives the full variable domain: EAGVAQSPRYKIIEKRQSVAFWCNPISGHATLYWYQQILGQGPKLLIQFQNNGVVDDSQLPKDRFSAERLKGVDSTLKIQPAKLEDSAVYLCASSPNTGVNYGYTFGSGTRLTVV.

J is TRBJ2-7 and V is TRBV12-3 or TRBV12-4, with 7 positions matching TRBD1. V was pared by 5 bases and J by 2 bases, with 9 bases of the junction left unmatched. This CDR3 spans 15 amino acids. CDR3 DNA sequence: TGTGCCAGCAGTCCAGGCCCGGGACAGCCCTACGAGCAGTACTTC. Translation: CASSPGPGQPYEQYF.

In regard to this clonotype: A junction boundary mismatches the germline segment, possibly from a read error. V is TRBV27 and J is TRBJ2-7, with 10 bases that match TRBD2. Germline CDR1 MNHEY, CDR2 SMNVEV (reference sequence). The CDR3 is made up of 17 amino acids. CDR3 residues: CAGSLRASGRLTYEQYF. The CDR3 region has the DNA TGTGCCGGCAGTTTAAGGGCTAGCGGGAGATTAACCTACGAGCAGTACTTC.

The J gene is TRBJ1-5, the V gene TRBV27; D unclear. This CDR3 has 15 residues. The V gene's germline CDR1 is MNHEY and CDR2 SMNVEV (reference sequence). Trimming pared 3 bases from V and 0 bases from J, leaving 9 bases between. The CDR3: CASSFKSYSNQPQHF. The CDR3 DNA follows: TGTGCCAGCAGTTTTAAGTCCTATAGCAATCAGCCCCAGCATTTT.

On this clonotype: The junction differs from germline at one of its ends, possibly a read error. The rearrangement links TRBV3-1 to TRBJ2-7; TRBD1 agrees at 9 bases. This CDR3 region has 16 residues. Germline lookup yields CDR1 LGHDT and CDR2 YNNKEL (reference sequence). The DNA of the CDR3 is TGTGCCAACAGCCATGGTACGGGACAGGGTCCCTACGAGCAGTACTTC. Translating gives CANSHGTGQGPYEQYF.

The table lists this clonotype with a few counts. The V gene is TRBV5-5, the J gene TRBJ1-5; D ambiguous. This CDR3 is built from 13 residues. V was cut by 0 bases and J by 5 bases, with 6 bases left in between. Germline assignment: CDR1 SGHKS and CDR2 YYEKEE (reference sequence). CDR3 DNA: TGTGCCAGCAGCTTGGACACTCATCAGCCCCAGCATTTT. It encodes CASSLDTHQPQHF.

As DNA, the CDR3 is TGTGCCACCACGCAGGGTAGCAATCAGCCCCAGCATTTT. This sequence encodes CATTQGSNQPQHF. The chain couples TRBV10-3 to TRBJ1-5, with D maybe TRBD1 (5 bases). The CDR3 has 13 amino acids. CDR1 ENHRY and CDR2 SYGVKD come from the germline V gene. Trimming took 10 bases from V and 0 from J, leaving 10 bases between them.

This clonotype was recorded only once. The rearrangement uses TRBV7-6 and TRBJ1-1; 9 bases map to TRBD1. Per germline, CDR1 SGHVS and CDR2 FNYEAQ. The CDR3 runs 15 residues. After removal of 5 bases from V and 4 bases from J, the junction contained 8 bases not matched to a gene. The CDR3 bases are TGTGCCAGCAGCGCTAGACAGGGGGGCGTCACTGAAGCTTTCTTT. Protein product: CASSARQGGVTEAFF.

The chain combines TRBV7-3 with TRBJ2-3, with D unclear. Trimming left V 0 bases short and J 0 bases short, with 7 bases between. The CDR3 has 15 residues. Germline lookup yields CDR1 SGHTA and CDR2 FQGTGA. The CDR3 sequence: CASSLTSYSTDTQYF. CDR3 in DNA: TGTGCCAGCAGCTTAACAAGCTATAGCACAGATACGCAGTATTTT.

Points on this clonotype: Relative to the germline gene, one junction end is altered; a read error may explain this. This rearrangement joins TRBV5-1 to TRBJ2-7; unclear D gene. This CDR3 region has 14 residues. Germline-derived CDR1 and CDR2 are SGHRS and YFSETQ. The CDR3 region is CASSLYGSSYERYF. The CDR3 DNA sequence: TGCGCCAGCAGCTTGTACGGATCCTCCTACGAGCGGTACTTC.